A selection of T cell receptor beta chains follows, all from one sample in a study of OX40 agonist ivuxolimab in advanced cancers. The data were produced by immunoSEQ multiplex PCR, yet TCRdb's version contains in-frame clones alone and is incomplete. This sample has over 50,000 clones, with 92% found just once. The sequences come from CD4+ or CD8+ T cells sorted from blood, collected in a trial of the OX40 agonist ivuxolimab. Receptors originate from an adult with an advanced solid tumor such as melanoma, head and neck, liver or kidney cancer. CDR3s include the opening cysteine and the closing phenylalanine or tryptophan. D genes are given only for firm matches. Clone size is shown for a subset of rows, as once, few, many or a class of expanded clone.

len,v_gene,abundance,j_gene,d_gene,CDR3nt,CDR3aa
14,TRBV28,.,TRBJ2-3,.,TGTGCCAGCAGTACCCTTACAGGGTCAGATACGCAGTATTTT,CASSTLTGSDTQYF
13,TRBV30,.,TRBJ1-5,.,TGTGCCTGGAGTGTCGACAGTCATCAGCCCCAGCATTTT,CAWSVDSHQPQHF
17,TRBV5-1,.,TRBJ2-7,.,TGCGCCAGCAGCTTACTTCCCTATTGGTTTGAATCCTACGAGCAGTACTTC,CASSLLPYWFESYEQYF
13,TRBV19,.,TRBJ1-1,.,TGTGCCAGTAGTATAACGGGGGGGACTGAAGCTTTCTTT,CASSITGGTEAFF
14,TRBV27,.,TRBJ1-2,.,TGTGCCAGCAGCCCTCGCGAACTCGCCTATGGCTACACCTTC,CASSPRELAYGYTF
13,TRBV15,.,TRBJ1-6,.,TGTGCCACCCAGGGGCCCTTCAATTCACCCCTCCACTTT,CATQGPFNSPLHF
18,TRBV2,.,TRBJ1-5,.,TGTGCCAGCAGTCCGCTTATCCGGGAACTCTATAGCAATCAGCCCCAGCATTTT,CASSPLIRELYSNQPQHF
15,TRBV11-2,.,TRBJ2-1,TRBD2,TGTGCCAGCAGCCTTAGCGGGGGTGGGTACAATGAGCAGTTCTTC,CASSLSGGGYNEQFF
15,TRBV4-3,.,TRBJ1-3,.,TGCGCCAGCAGCCAAGGGGTGATCTCTGGAAACACCATATATTTT,CASSQGVISGNTIYF
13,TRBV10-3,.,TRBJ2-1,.,TGTGCCATCAGTGAGTCGCGCGCGCACGAGCAGTTCTTC,CAISESRAHEQFF
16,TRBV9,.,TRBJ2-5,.,TGTGCCAGCAGCGTAGGGAAGGGGGGGACAGAAGAGACCCAGTACTTC,CASSVGKGGTEETQYF
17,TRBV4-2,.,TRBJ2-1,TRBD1,TGTGCCAGCAGCCAAGCTCCGACAGGGCGTGGGGGCGGTGAGCAGTTCTTC,CASSQAPTGRGGGEQFF
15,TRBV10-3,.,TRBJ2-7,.,TGTGCCATCAGTGAGCTAGGGAATCCCTCGAGGGAGCAGTACTTC,CAISELGNPSREQYF
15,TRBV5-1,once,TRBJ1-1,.,TGCGCCAGCAGCCCTACCCCAGGCCTGGTCGCTGAAGCTTTCTTT,CASSPTPGLVAEAFF
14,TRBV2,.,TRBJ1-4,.,TGTGCCAGCACTATCCAGGGGACAAATGAAAAACTGTTTTTT,CASTIQGTNEKLFF
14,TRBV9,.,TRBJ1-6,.,TGTGCCAGCAGCGGGGGGTACTATAATTCACCCCTCCACTTT,CASSGGYYNSPLHF
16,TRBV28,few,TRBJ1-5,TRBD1,TGTGCCAGCAGGCTACAGGGGGCGGGGATCAATCAGCCCCAGCATTTT,CASRLQGAGINQPQHF
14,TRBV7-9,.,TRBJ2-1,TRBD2,TGTGCCAGCAGGGGGACTAGCGGCCACAATGAGCAGTTCTTC,CASRGTSGHNEQFF
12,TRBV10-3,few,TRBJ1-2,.,TGTGCCATCAGTGTAGACAGCTATGGCTACACCTTC,CAISVDSYGYTF
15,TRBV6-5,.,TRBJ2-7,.,TGTGCCAGCAGTTACTCGACCACACTAGGAGGCGAGCAGTACTTC,CASSYSTTLGGEQYF
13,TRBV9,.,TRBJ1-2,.,TGTGCCAGCGGGGCAGGAGGAGACTATGGCTACACCTTC,CASGAGGDYGYTF
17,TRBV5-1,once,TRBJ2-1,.,TGCGCCAGCAGCTTGTTACCCGGGACGCGGATGGGCAATGAGCAGTTCTTC,CASSLLPGTRMGNEQFF
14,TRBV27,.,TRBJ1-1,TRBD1,TGTGCCAGCAAAAATACAGGGGGACTTACTGAAGCTTTCTTT,CASKNTGGLTEAFF
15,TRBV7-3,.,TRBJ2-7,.,TGTGCCAGCAGCTTAATCGCGACGGGGAGAGGCGAGCAGTACTTC,CASSLIATGRGEQYF